This T cell receptor (beta chain) was identified during a study of response to subunit inactivated influenza vaccine. CDR1 MNHEY and CDR2 SVGAGI come from the germline V gene. Deletions cut 5 bases from V and 1 base from J, with 13 bases between. The CDR3 totals 15 residues. Via MiXCR, TCRdb re-called the RT-PCR reads, giving one row per CDR3 protein. In the table there are about 540,000 distinct CDR3 sequences, approximately 15% of which are singletons. This clonotype was seen more than once but under ten times. The material sequenced was PBMCs from blood, taken 12 days after vaccination. This receptor was identified in a man aged 50 or older who received an inactivated influenza vaccine. The rearrangement uses TRBV6-5 and TRBJ2-3; possibly TRBD1 for D (6 bases). The CDR3 is CASSISYRGTDTQYF. The CDR3 DNA is TGTGCCAGCAGTATCTCGTACAGGGGCACAGATACGCAGTATTTT.